These 20 T cell receptor beta chains share one sample of origin, sequenced in a study of human T cells and chemical hapten exposure (dated by TCRdb to the early 2020s). The method behind the library was RACE. The instrument given in TCRdb is NextSeq 500. The raw public data were reprocessed by TCRdb itself: fastp quality trimming at Q25, MiXCR clonotype calling, in-frame beta chains only. Entries that share a CDR3 protein sequence are merged under the most common genes and DNA. The sample profile shows 74,000 or so distinct CDR3 sequences; roughly 10% of them were found once. In total, the top ten clones hold under 4% of the sample. The time point tag for this specimen amounts to: patch test 1, 2 weeks after DPC sensitization. The treatment or condition label of this sample denotes: therapeutic diphenylcyclopropenone sensitization with weekly scalp DPC. The source was whole blood, collected in connection with sensitization to the hapten diphenylcyclopropenone (DPC). These receptors all come from a woman aged 55-70 years with alopecia areata. Some clones in this sample may be carry-over from other donors' samples.

A few counts support this clonotype. This chain links TRBV29-1 with TRBJ2-5; D gene ambiguous. The germline V and J ends were trimmed by 7 bases and 5 bases, with 17 bases remaining between them. The CDR3 sequence is 13 residues long. Germline CDR1 and CDR2: SQVTM and ANQGSEA. The DNA for the CDR3 is TGCAGCGCCGCCTATGACCTCGGGGAGACCCAGTACTTC. Protein: CSAAYDLGETQYF.

This clonotype was seen at least ten times. The V gene is TRBV6-6, the J gene TRBJ1-5; D is possibly TRBD1 (5 bases). The V end lost 0 bases, the J end lost 5 bases, and 17 bases lay between the germline ends. Germline V gene lookup returns CDR1 MNHNY and CDR2 SVGAGI (reference sequence). The CDR3 has 17 amino acids. CDR3 amino acids: CASSYSTGRGADQPQHF. The CDR3, as DNA: TGTGCCAGCAGTTACTCCACTGGGCGAGGGGCGGATCAGCCCCAGCATTTT.

This clonotype was counted at least ten times. The V call is TRBV12-5, the J call TRBJ2-1; a possible D gene is TRBD2 (5 bases). This CDR3 has 14 residues. Germline CDR1 is LGHNT and CDR2 is FRNRAP. Trimming left V 5 bases short and J 6 bases short, with 14 bases between. Written as DNA, the CDR3 is TGTGCTAGTGGTCCACCCCTCGAGGGCAATGAGCAGTTCTTC. Translation gives CASGPPLEGNEQFF.

This clonotype appeared a few times. J is TRBJ1-6 and V is TRBV7-9; maybe TRBD1 (6 bases). The V end was cut by 1 base, the J end by 8 bases, with 15 bases between. This CDR3 is built from 16 residues. The V gene's germline CDR1 is SEHNR and CDR2 FQNEAQ (reference sequence). The CDR3 spells CASSLEVSGGHSPLHF. The CDR3 nucleotides read TGTGCCAGCAGCTTAGAGGTGTCGGGGGGGCATTCACCCCTCCACTTT.

This clonotype was counted ten times or more. V gene TRBV29-1 combines with J gene TRBJ2-1, with D unclear. CDR1 SQVTM and CDR2 ANQGSEA come from the germline V gene. There are 15 residues in the CDR3. Between the trimmed V and J ends, which lost 3 bases and 1 base, there was a span of 13 bases. The DNA of the CDR3 is TGCAGCGTTGAGGTCAGGCGGTCATCCTACAATGAGCAGTTCTTC. It yields the protein CSVEVRRSSYNEQFF.

Written as DNA, the CDR3 is TGTGCCATCAGTGGCGGAAACACCATATATTTT. It is translated as CAISGGNTIYF. The chain combines TRBV10-3 with TRBJ1-3, with unresolved D. Germline values: CDR1 ENHRY, CDR2 SYGVKD. This CDR3 is 11 amino acids long. V was shortened by 4 bases and J by 4 bases, with 2 bases between the two germline ends.

This clonotype was seen repeatedly, ten times or more. This rearrangement joins TRBV11-1 to TRBJ1-5; 7 bases match TRBD1. Trimming took 5 bases from V and 1 from J; bases not matched to a gene: 2. The CDR3 sequence is 14 residues long. Germline V gene lookup returns CDR1 SGHAT and CDR2 FQDESV (reference sequence). The CDR3 nucleotides are TGTGCCAGCAGCGCGGACAGGAGCAATCAGCCCCAGCATTTT. It yields the protein CASSADRSNQPQHF.

There are a few counts of this clonotype. The CDR3 DNA reads TGTGCCAGCAGCTTAGAGGGACTAGCGGTGAACACCGGGGAGCTGTTTTTT. Amino acids: CASSLEGLAVNTGELFF. This chain joins TRBV7-6 and TRBJ2-2; 11 bases are a match to TRBD2. Germline lookup yields CDR1 SGHVS and CDR2 FNYEAQ. The CDR3 sequence is 17 residues long. J lost 1 base, V lost 1 base, and 2 bases had no gene match.

At least ten counts were recorded for this clonotype. The chain joins TRBV29-1 to TRBJ1-2, with unresolved D. The V and J ends lost 7 bases and 1 base respectively, with 10 bases between them. Germline lookup yields CDR1 SQVTM and CDR2 ANQGSEA. The CDR3 has 12 amino acids. In nucleotides, the CDR3 is TGCAGCGGGTGGACGGGTAACTATGGCTACACCTTC. It specifies CSGWTGNYGYTF.

The chain couples TRBV30 to TRBJ1-3; D gene ambiguous. The CDR3 is 15 residues long. Per germline, CDR1 GTSNPN and CDR2 SVGIG (reference sequence). The germline V and J ends were trimmed by 3 bases and 8 bases, with 20 bases remaining between them. CDR3 region: CAWSRPESSSDTIYF. The CDR3 nucleotides read TGTGCCTGGAGCCGCCCGGAATCCTCCTCGGACACCATATATTTT. The variable domain in full, completed from reference TRBV30 and TRBJ1-3, reads SQTIHQWPATLVQPVGSPLSLECTVEGTSNPNLYWYRQAAGRGLQLLFYSVGIGQISSEVPQNLSASRPQDRQFILSSKKLLLSDSGFYLCAWSRPESSSDTIYFGEGSWLTVV.

This chain links TRBV6-5 with TRBJ2-1, with 9 nucleotides matching TRBD2. CDR1 is MNHEY, CDR2 SVGAGI, per germline. V shed 5 bases, J shed 2 bases, and the junction held 16 bases outside the gene matches. This CDR3 contains 19 residues. CDR3 coding DNA: TGTGCCAGCAGTGCAACAACTAGCGGGCTATCCGTAACCTACAATGAGCAGTTCTTC. This sequence encodes CASSATTSGLSVTYNEQFF.

This clonotype was recorded many times. This rearrangement joins TRBV11-2 to TRBJ1-1; D unresolved. V lost 5 bases to trimming and J lost 0 bases, with 16 bases between them. CDR1 and CDR2 from the germline V gene are SGHAT and FQNNGV. There are 16 residues in the CDR3. The CDR3 region is CASSPRLGVLNTEAFF. The CDR3 coding sequence is TGTGCCAGCAGCCCACGGCTCGGGGTTTTGAACACTGAAGCTTTCTTT.

The chain links TRBV4-1 to TRBJ1-4, with D possibly matching TRBD1 (6 bases). Per germline, CDR1 MGHRA and CDR2 YSYEKL. V was trimmed by 6 bases and J by 6 bases, leaving 14 bases between them. The CDR3 runs to 14 residues. The chain's CDR3 is CASRRTEGDEKLFF. DNA of the CDR3: TGCGCCAGCAGACGAACAGAGGGGGATGAAAAACTGTTTTTT.

This clonotype was recorded at least ten times. The chain recombines TRBV21-1 with TRBJ2-3; TRBD1, the D gene given by the table, was not confirmed from the DNA. TRBV21-1 is shown as a pseudogene. This CDR3 contains 15 residues. CDR3 amino acids: CASSLAGGNTDTQYF. Written as DNA, the CDR3 is TGTGCCAGCAGTCTCGCGGGGGGCAACACAGATACGCAGTATTTT.

This clonotype showed up many times. The rearrangement links TRBV11-2 to TRBJ1-1; D not resolved. This CDR3 is built from 13 residues. The germline V and J ends were trimmed by 7 bases and 2 bases, with 11 bases remaining between them. Germline CDR1 and CDR2: SGHAT and FQNNGV. This CDR3 is CASTLWANTEAFF. The CDR3 region has the DNA TGTGCCAGCACCCTGTGGGCCAACACTGAAGCTTTCTTT.

This clonotype was observed a handful of times. V is TRBV4-1 and J is TRBJ1-2; 9 bases agree with TRBD1. Looked up from germline, CDR1 is MGHRA and CDR2 is YSYEKL. With V trimmed by 2 bases and J by 8 bases, 3 bases remained unmatched. The CDR3 consists of 13 residues. The DNA of the CDR3 is TGCGCCAGCAGCCAAACAGGGGGCAACGGCTACACCTTC. The encoded protein is CASSQTGGNGYTF.

The CDR3: CASSQVTGGLDTQYF. The CDR3 nucleotides are TGTGCCAGCAGCCAAGTGACAGGGGGCTTAGATACGCAGTATTTT. This chain connects TRBV3-1 to TRBJ2-3, with 10 bases matching TRBD1. V was clipped by 1 base and J by 5 bases; unmatched bases: 3. This CDR3 is 15 amino acids long. Germline V lookup: CDR1 LGHDT, CDR2 YNNKEL (reference sequence).

This clonotype was picked up many times. This chain joins TRBV29-1 and TRBJ2-1, with D uncertain. CDR3 length: 13 residues. The germline V gene has CDR1 SQVTM and CDR2 ANQGSEA. V lost 3 bases to trimming and J lost 7 bases, with 13 bases between them. CDR3: CSVDAALDNEQFF. The CDR3 region has the DNA TGCAGCGTTGACGCGGCCCTCGATAATGAGCAGTTCTTC.

V gene TRBV4-2 combines with J gene TRBJ2-3; TRBD2 matches 12 bases. The ends lost 0 bases at V and 7 bases at J; junction bases unmatched: 5. The germline V gene encodes CDR1 LGHNA and CDR2 YNFKEQ. This CDR3 region has 16 residues. DNA for the CDR3: TGTGCCAGCAGCCAAGATCTAGCGGGGGGGCGAAATACGCAGTATTTT. Encoded protein: CASSQDLAGGRNTQYF.

Many counts were recorded for this clonotype. The chain joins TRBV10-2 to TRBJ2-1, with no clear D. CDR1 WSHSY and CDR2 SAAADI come from the germline V gene. V shed 6 bases and J shed 6 bases, with 6 bases lying between them. The CDR3 covers 11 residues. The CDR3 region is CASRLVNEQFF. CDR3 coding DNA: TGCGCCAGCAGATTGGTCAATGAGCAGTTCTTC.